What follows are 9 T cell receptor beta chains derived from one specimen sequenced in a study of human CD8 memory T cell subsets. Sequencing libraries of TCR beta were made by UMI-labeled 5' RACE. TCRdb re-called the 5' RACE reads and shows each CDR3 protein once, DNA omitted. The sample totals about 5,100 distinct CDR3 sequences. What was sequenced was CD8+ T cells from PBMCs. These receptors all come from a human donor in good health.

The chain carries TRBV2 and TRBJ2-2. This CDR3 is 11 amino acids long. Germline values: CDR1 SNHLY, CDR2 FYNNEI. The CDR3 here is CASSDTGELFF.

V gene TRBV7-6 combines with J gene TRBJ2-1; as DNA is missing, the TRBD2 call by TCRdb cannot be tested. Germline V CDR1 and CDR2: SGHVS, FNYEAQ. This CDR3 contains 14 residues. This chain's CDR3 is CASSLGGGYNEQFF.

The chain carries TRBV3-1 and TRBJ2-1. This CDR3 has 15 residues. Germline CDR1 is LGHDT and CDR2 is YNNKEL (reference sequence). This CDR3 reads CASSQDTAGYNEQFF.

The genes are TRBV2 and TRBJ2-2; the TCRdb D gene call, TRBD1, has no DNA to confirm it. The CDR3 runs to 15 residues. The germline V gene has CDR1 SNHLY and CDR2 FYNNEI. CDR3 region: CASSSGTVAPGELFF.

This clonotype is deemed medium-sized by its frequency. CDR3: CASRGTGNEQYF. The J gene is TRBJ2-7, the V gene TRBV28; TCRdb's D call, TRBD1, is unchecked because there is no DNA. Per the germline V gene, CDR1 is MDHEN and CDR2 is SYDVKM. The CDR3 consists of 12 residues.

The genes are TRBV28 and TRBJ2-7. Germline-derived CDR1 and CDR2 are MDHEN and SYDVKM. The CDR3 runs 17 residues. The CDR3 reads CASSFGDEQTNSYEQYF.

The chain has TRBV9 and TRBJ2-2; with no DNA, the TCRdb D assignment of TRBD1 cannot be verified. Germline V CDR1 and CDR2: SGDLS, YYNGEE. The CDR3 is made up of 15 amino acids. CDR3 sequence reads: CASSVQTENTGELFF.

This clonotype is classed as medium-sized by frequency. The rearrangement uses TRBV28 and TRBJ2-5. CDR1 MDHEN and CDR2 SYDVKM come from the germline V gene. This CDR3 is 14 amino acids long. CDR3 amino acids: CASKEVYSQETQYF.

V usage is TRBV9 and J usage is TRBJ1-6. The germline V gene encodes CDR1 SGDLS and CDR2 YYNGEE. This CDR3 comprises 12 residues. This CDR3 reads CASSVGNSPLHF.